This T cell receptor beta chain was sequenced in a study of CD8 T cells in Susac syndrome (dated by TCRdb to between 2018 and 2020). The study in broad terms: Repertoire sequencing was used to test whether CD8+ T cell activation and differentiation in Susac syndrome was antigen driven. On the study overall, not on this receptor specifically: The number of individuals in the TCR sequencing and HLA analysis was recognized as being relatively small.

Peripheral blood CD8+ and CD4+ T cells from healthy donors, Susac syndrome patients and multiple sclerosis patients were profiled by high-throughput TCR beta sequencing. The healthy donors served as controls matched for age and sex. Bulk CD8+ and CD4+ T cells were purified by magnetic negative isolation, while CD8+ TEMRA cells were enriched using FACS. Blood was collected in EDTA tubes and processed within 24 hours, with PBMCs isolated through density gradient centrifugation. PBMCs intended for TCR sequencing were cryopreserved in liquid nitrogen and were subsequently thawed in a 37 degrees C water bath. A purity of at least 90% was achieved for sorted or isolated CD4+, CD8+ and CD8+ TEMRA cells. RNA was extracted with the RNeasy kit and about 0.5 to 1 ug was reverse transcribed using random hexamers. The immunoSEQ multiplex PCR assay, covering 54 Vbeta and 13 Jbeta segments, was used to amplify TCR beta CDR3 regions. To correct PCR amplification bias, a synthetic template baseline was used for both primer optimization and computational correction. As for the authors' bioinformatics: Reads were annotated to V, D and J genes per IMGT and analyzed with immunoSEQ Analyzer, keeping only productive sequences. Clonality was calculated as one minus the Shannon entropy normalized by log2 of the number of productive unique sequences. For each patient and control, public and private clones were evaluated within the 100 most prevalent clones. A clone was defined as Susac-specific if it was absent from the healthy and MS cohorts, from 1052 published viral clones and from other ImmuneACCESS disease sequences. The public reads were reanalyzed by TCRdb: fastp trimming at Q25, MiXCR alignment, in-frame beta chains only. A single entry per CDR3 protein holds the most common genes and DNA from its merged rows. The V and J calls reflect TCRdb's pipeline rather than the authors' work. The sample table lists approximately 100,000 distinct CDR3 sequences, 90% to 98% of them with a count of one. The ten top clones hold about 0.095% of the sample.

With respect to this clonotype: What antigen it recognizes has not been identified. No quality values exist for individual bases; no much larger clone is one base distant.

The sequence was collected from a human donor in good health. The material sequenced was CD4+ T cells from PBMCs.

The DNA sequence is TGTGCCAGCAGTTTATCGGGCTGGGTCCCTAGGAACGAGCAGTACTTC. Its translation is CASSLSGWVPRNEQYF. The rearranged chain carries TRBV27 and TRBJ2-7, with the D gene not confidently named. V lost 0 bases and J lost 5 bases; the stretch between them is 17 bases long. The CDR3 holds 16 amino acids from the cysteine to the phenylalanine. The kept DNA is CDR3 alone, 48 bases in frame from the first base. CDR1 MNHEY and CDR2 SMNVEV were looked up in the germline V gene (reference sequence).